What follows are 20 T cell receptor beta chains derived from one specimen sequenced in a study of T cell clonotyping in hematopoietic cell transplantation. Sequencing was performed with immunoSEQ multiplex PCR; in TCRdb, only in-frame clones are kept and a portion is missing. The repertoire holds roughly 48,000 clones, roughly four fifths seen once, with roughly 5.5% in the top ten. Time point: recipient sample about 28 days before transplant, after cytoreduction. Sequenced material: peripheral blood mononuclear cells, taken before stem cell transplant. The receptors were sampled from a man aged 60 to 75 with myelodysplastic syndrome. Some clones in this sample may be carry-over from other donors' samples.

The chain employs TRBV5-6 and TRBJ2-5; unclear D gene. The CDR3 covers 15 residues. CDR1 and CDR2 from the germline V gene are SGHDT and YYEEEE. V lost 0 bases and J 4 bases, leaving 13 bases between the germline ends. The CDR3 region is CASSLGAGLTETQYF. CDR3 nucleotides: TGTGCCAGCAGCTTGGGGGCAGGCTTAACAGAGACCCAGTACTTC.

The chain joins TRBV10-3 to TRBJ1-2; 7 bases align to TRBD1. The V gene end was trimmed by 6 bases and the J gene end by 1 base; junction bases not matched to a gene: 14. This CDR3 is built from 17 residues. Germline V lookup: CDR1 ENHRY, CDR2 SYGVKD. The CDR3 DNA follows: TGTGCCATCAGCCCGACCTCGGGACAGCCGATTAACTATGGCTACACCTTC. Translating it yields CAISPTSGQPINYGYTF.

The chain recombines TRBV18 with TRBJ1-3; 7 positions match TRBD1. This CDR3 is 15 amino acids long. V trimming: 3 bases; J trimming: 4 bases; junction bases outside the gene matches: 6. The germline V gene encodes CDR1 KGHSH and CDR2 LQKENI. DNA for the CDR3: TGTGCCAGCTCACCGGAACAGGGGAGAGGAAACACCATATATTTT. It is translated as CASSPEQGRGNTIYF.

The chain uses TRBV30 and TRBJ2-2; D is undetermined. Germline V gene data show CDR1 as GTSNPN and CDR2 as SVGIG (reference sequence). Trimming cost V 1 base and J 3 bases, with 12 bases left between them. This CDR3 has 15 amino acids. CDR3 nucleotides: TGTGCCTGGAGTGGGGATCCCCACGACACCGGGGAGCTGTTTTTT. Protein sequence: CAWSGDPHDTGELFF.

This clone came up a few times. V usage is TRBV7-9 and J usage is TRBJ2-7; TRBD2 matches at 12 bases. This CDR3 contains 16 residues. CDR1 is SEHNR and CDR2 is FQNEAQ in the germline V gene (reference sequence). After removal of 5 bases from V and 5 bases from J, the junction contained 10 bases not matched to a gene. The chain's CDR3 is CASSAMTSGGGDEQYF. The CDR3 DNA follows: TGTGCCAGCAGCGCGATGACTAGCGGGGGTGGGGACGAGCAGTACTTC.

J is TRBJ2-4 and V is TRBV5-1; a possible D gene is TRBD2 (6 bases). In germline, CDR1 is SGHRS, CDR2 YFSETQ. The CDR3 spans 13 residues. V lost 5 bases and J lost 7, with 13 bases in between. The CDR3 sequence is CASSSTSMNIQYF. DNA for the CDR3: TGCGCCAGCAGTTCCACTAGCATGAACATTCAGTACTTC.

The J gene is TRBJ1-3, the V gene TRBV19, with D unclear. The CDR3 contains 15 residues. V was trimmed by 4 bases and J by 0 bases, leaving 10 bases between them. Germline CDR1 and CDR2: LNHDA and SQIVND (reference sequence). CDR3 bases: TGTGCCAGTAGTACCCTCGGGCCCTCTGGAAACACCATATATTTT. Translated, it gives CASSTLGPSGNTIYF. The variable domain in full, completed from reference TRBV19 and TRBJ1-3, reads DGGITQSPKYLFRKEGQNVTLSCEQNLNHDAMYWYRQDPGQGLRLIYYSQIVNDFQKGDIAEGYSVSREKKESFPLTVTSAQKNPTAFYLCASSTLGPSGNTIYFGEGSWLTVV.

This clone was observed a handful of times. The chain combines TRBV7-2 with TRBJ1-3, with D uncertain. The CDR3 runs to 12 residues. In germline, CDR1 is SGHTA, CDR2 FQGNSA. Trimming pared 5 bases from V and 4 bases from J, leaving 6 bases between. The CDR3 DNA follows: TGTGCCAGCAGCCTTTCCGGAAACACCATATATTTT. Its translation: CASSLSGNTIYF.

The chain has TRBV5-1 and TRBJ2-2; TRBD2 agrees at 9 bases. The germline V gene encodes CDR1 SGHRS and CDR2 YFSETQ. The CDR3 runs to 18 residues. Trimming removed 4 bases from V and 0 bases from J; junction bases left unmatched: 10. The CDR3 region has the DNA TGCGCCAGCAGCCTGGAGGGTAGCGGGGGCACGAACACCGGGGAGCTGTTTTTT. The encoded protein is CASSLEGSGGTNTGELFF.

The CDR3 nucleotides are TGCGCCAGCAGCTTGGGAGGGGACTATGGCTACACCTTC. Its protein product is CASSLGGDYGYTF. The chain joins TRBV5-1 to TRBJ1-2, with D perhaps matching TRBD1 (5 bases). The germline V gene has CDR1 SGHRS and CDR2 YFSETQ. The CDR3 loop spans 13 amino acids. V was cut by 0 bases and J by 3 bases, with 6 bases left in between.

The V and J genes are TRBV7-8 and TRBJ1-2; D possibly corresponds to TRBD1 (6 bases). The V gene lost 4 bases and the J gene lost 0 bases, with 18 bases spanning the gap. The CDR3 sequence is 17 residues long. The germline V gene encodes CDR1 SGHVS and CDR2 FQNEAQ. The CDR3 here is CASSSRRQAASNYGYTF. The CDR3, as DNA: TGTGCCAGCAGCTCGCGGCGACAGGCAGCCTCTAACTATGGCTACACCTTC.

The chain carries TRBV10-3 and TRBJ2-5, with 13 bases identical to TRBD2. The length of the CDR3 is 17 residues. Germline lookup yields CDR1 ENHRY and CDR2 SYGVKD. Trimming took 0 bases from V and 3 from J; bases not matched to a gene: 4. As DNA, the CDR3 is TGTGCCATCAGTGAGTCCGCGGGGACTAGCGGGAAAGAGACCCAGTACTTC. It codes for CAISESAGTSGKETQYF.

The chain has TRBV2 and TRBJ1-5; a weak D match, TRBD1 (5 bases). In germline, CDR1 is SNHLY, CDR2 FYNNEI. V was trimmed by 4 bases and J by 9 bases, leaving 13 bases between them. The CDR3 extends over 13 amino acids. In DNA form, the CDR3 reads TGTGCCAGCAGTGGGCAGGGTGGAGGGCCCCAGCATTTT. This codes for CASSGQGGGPQHF.

V gene TRBV18 combines with J gene TRBJ2-6, with a possible D match to TRBD1 (6 bases). From germline, CDR1 is KGHSH and CDR2 LQKENI. The CDR3 runs 18 residues. Trimming took off 5 bases at V and 2 bases at J, with 19 bases between the two ends. The CDR3 region is CASSYNAPDSTGANVLTF. The CDR3 coding sequence is TGTGCCAGCTCATACAATGCGCCGGACAGCACTGGGGCCAACGTCCTGACTTTC.

There are a few counts of this clone. This rearrangement joins TRBV7-2 to TRBJ1-5; D gene uncertain. This CDR3 region has 14 residues. V dropped 3 bases and J dropped 0 bases, with 6 bases sitting between them. CDR1 SGHTA and CDR2 FQGNSA come from the germline V gene. In DNA, the CDR3 is TGTGCCAGCAGCTTCGACCGTAGCAATCAGCCCCAGCATTTT. Translating gives CASSFDRSNQPQHF.

This clone was found once. The rearrangement links TRBV7-2 to TRBJ1-1, with D hard to call. The CDR3 consists of 13 residues. Germline V gene sequence: CDR1 SGHTA, CDR2 FQGNSA. Trimming stripped 1 base from V and 4 bases from J, with 7 bases between. The CDR3, as DNA: TGTGCCAGCAGCTTAGTACGAGGCACTGAAGCTTTCTTT. Protein: CASSLVRGTEAFF.

V gene TRBV5-1 combines with J gene TRBJ1-1; the match to TRBD1 covers 8 bases. This CDR3 is 15 amino acids long. Germline values: CDR1 SGHRS, CDR2 YFSETQ. V shed 4 bases and J 5 bases; nucleotides not matched to a gene: 10. Written as DNA, the CDR3 is TGCGCCAGCAGCCTGTCGACAGGGGTGGGAACTGAAGCTTTCTTT. Its translation is CASSLSTGVGTEAFF.

This chain connects TRBV19 to TRBJ1-5, with no clear D. Germline assignment: CDR1 LNHDA and CDR2 SQIVND (reference sequence). The CDR3 consists of 16 residues. The V gene lost 2 bases and the J gene lost 2 bases, with 13 bases spanning the gap. Here the CDR3 DNA reads TGTGCCAGTAGTATATTCAGTTACCCCGGCAATCAGCCCCAGCATTTT. This encodes CASSIFSYPGNQPQHF.

V is TRBV28 and J is TRBJ1-1; the D gene is possibly TRBD1 (5 bases). This CDR3 is built from 15 residues. The V gene's germline CDR1 is MDHEN and CDR2 SYDVKM. The V end was cut by 2 bases, the J end by 0 bases, with 10 bases between. The CDR3 loop reads CASSLIRGLNTEAFF. CDR3 coding DNA: TGTGCCAGCAGTTTAATAAGGGGTCTGAACACTGAAGCTTTCTTT.

The chain has TRBV9 and TRBJ1-2; D unresolved. Trimming cost V 0 bases and J 7 bases, with 19 bases left between them. This CDR3 spans 16 amino acids. Germline CDR1 reads SGDLS; CDR2 reads YYNGEE. The CDR3 DNA sequence: TGTGCCAGCAGCGTAGATCTCCGGACCTCCTCTTCTGGCTACACCTTC. The encoded protein is CASSVDLRTSSSGYTF.